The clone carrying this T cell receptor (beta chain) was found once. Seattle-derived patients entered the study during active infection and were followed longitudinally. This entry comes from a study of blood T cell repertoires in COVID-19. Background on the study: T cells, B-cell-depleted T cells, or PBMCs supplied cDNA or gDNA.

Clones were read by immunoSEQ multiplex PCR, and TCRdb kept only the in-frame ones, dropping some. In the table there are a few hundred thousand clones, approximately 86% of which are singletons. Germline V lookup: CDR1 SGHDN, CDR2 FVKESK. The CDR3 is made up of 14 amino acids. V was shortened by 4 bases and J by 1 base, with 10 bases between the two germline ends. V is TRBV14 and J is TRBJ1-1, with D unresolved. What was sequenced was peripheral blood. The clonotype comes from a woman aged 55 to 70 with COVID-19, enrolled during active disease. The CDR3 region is CASSPDPPNTEAFF. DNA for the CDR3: TGTGCCAGCAGCCCAGATCCTCCGAACACTGAAGCTTTCTTT.